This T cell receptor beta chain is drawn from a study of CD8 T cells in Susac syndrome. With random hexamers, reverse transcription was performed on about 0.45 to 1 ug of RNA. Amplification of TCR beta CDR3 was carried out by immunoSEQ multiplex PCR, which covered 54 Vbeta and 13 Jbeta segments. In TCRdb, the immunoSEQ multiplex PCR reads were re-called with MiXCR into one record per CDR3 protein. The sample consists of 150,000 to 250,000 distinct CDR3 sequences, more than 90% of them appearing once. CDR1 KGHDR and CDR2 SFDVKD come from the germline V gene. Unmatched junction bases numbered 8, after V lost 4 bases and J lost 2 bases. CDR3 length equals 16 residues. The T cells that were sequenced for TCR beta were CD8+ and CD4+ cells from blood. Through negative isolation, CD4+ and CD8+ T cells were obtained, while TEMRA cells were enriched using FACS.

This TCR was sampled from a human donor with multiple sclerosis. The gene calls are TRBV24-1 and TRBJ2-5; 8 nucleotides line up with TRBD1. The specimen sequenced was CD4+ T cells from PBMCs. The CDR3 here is CATSDPGQGIQETQYF. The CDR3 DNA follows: TGTGCCACCAGTGACCCCGGACAGGGAATACAAGAGACCCAGTACTTC.